The rows below give T cell receptor beta chains drawn from one sample of a study of T cells in Graves' hyperthyroidism and ophthalmopathy. One entry per CDR3 protein, called by TCRdb with MiXCR from the multiplex PCR reads. This table has some 270,000 distinct CDR3 sequences, more than 20% appearing once. The sequenced sample was blood. Receptors were obtained from a woman in her thirties or forties with Graves' ophthalmopathy. The CDR3 runs from the conserved cysteine through the conserved F or W. The D gene is left open where the match is weak. Some rows mark clone size as missing; the rest say once, few, many or name a class of expanded clone.

>TRBV12-3/TRBV12-4|TRBJ1-3|many|TRBD1
CASSTRTGSGGNTIYF
TGTGCCAGCAGTACCCGGACAGGGTCGGGTGGAAACACCATATATTTT
>TRBV27|TRBJ2-7|many|NA
CASSFAGSYEQYF
TGTGCCAGCAGTTTCGCCGGATCCTACGAGCAGTACTTC
>TRBV5-1|TRBJ2-7|many|NA
CASSLMDGAYEQYF
TGCGCCAGCAGCTTAATGGACGGAGCCTACGAGCAGTACTTC
>TRBV6-1|TRBJ2-5|many|NA
CASSDRRGGTQYF
TGTGCCAGCAGTGATCGACGGGGAGGGACCCAGTACTTC
>TRBV28|TRBJ2-7|many|NA
CASIPQGAQGSGRPSSYEQYF
TGTGCCAGCATTCCCCAGGGGGCCCAAGGTAGCGGGAGACCAAGCTCCTACGAGCAGTACTTC
>TRBV30|TRBJ1-1|many|NA
CAWSVMGREDLNTEAFF
TGTGCCTGGAGTGTAATGGGACGTGAAGATTTAAACACTGAAGCTTTCTTT
>TRBV25-1|TRBJ2-7|once|TRBD1
CASSEWGQAYEQYF
TGTGCCAGCAGTGAATGGGGACAGGCGTACGAGCAGTACTTC
>TRBV6-1|TRBJ1-6|many|NA
CASSETGEGSPLHF
TGTGCCAGCAGTGAAACGGGGGAAGGGTCACCCCTCCACTTT
>TRBV6-5|TRBJ2-4|NA|TRBD2
CASSHTGTRENLQYF
TGTGCCAGCAGTCACACCGGGACTAGGGAAAACCTTCAGTACTTC
>TRBV5-1|TRBJ2-7|many|TRBD2
CASSFLADGLTSYEQYF
TGCGCCAGCAGCTTTCTAGCGGATGGACTGACATCCTACGAGCAGTACTTC
>TRBV7-2|TRBJ2-4|many|TRBD2
CASSKGSGWDIQYF
TGTGCCAGCAGCAAAGGTAGCGGGTGGGACATTCAGTACTTC
>TRBV5-1|TRBJ2-7|many|TRBD2
CASSPGLAGGTVYEQYF
TGCGCCAGCAGCCCCGGACTAGCGGGAGGAACCGTCTACGAGCAGTACTTC
>TRBV25-1|TRBJ2-5|many|NA
CASSSGTIFLETQYF
TGTGCCAGCAGCTCCGGGACAATCTTTCTGGAGACCCAGTACTTC
>TRBV27|TRBJ2-7|many|NA
CASRDSGYSYEQYF
TGTGCCAGCAGGGATAGCGGATACTCCTACGAGCAGTACTTC
>TRBV7-9|TRBJ2-7|many|NA
CASSLFPLYEQYF
TGTGCCAGCAGCTTATTTCCTCTCTACGAGCAGTACTTC
>TRBV27|TRBJ2-7|NA|TRBD1
CASSSLDRVDEQYF
TGTGCCAGCAGTTCCCTCGACAGGGTGGACGAGCAGTACTTC
>TRBV9|TRBJ2-7|many|TRBD2
CASSVAGGTEEQYF
TGTGCCAGCAGCGTAGCCGGGGGGACCGAGGAGCAGTACTTC
>TRBV7-3|TRBJ1-1|many|NA
CASSLDSAFTEAFF
TGTGCCAGCAGCTTGGACAGCGCATTCACTGAAGCTTTCTTT
>TRBV6-2/TRBV6-3|TRBJ2-2|many|TRBD1
CASSTPGGQGRITGELFF
TGTGCCAGCAGTACCCCGGGTGGACAGGGAAGAATCACCGGGGAGCTGTTTTTT
>TRBV6-5|TRBJ1-6|many|TRBD1
CASSYYRGDSPLHF
TGTGCCAGCAGTTACTACAGGGGAGATTCACCCCTCCACTTT
>TRBV11-2|TRBJ1-2|few|NA
CASSSSQGWGYGYTF
TGTGCCAGCAGCTCATCACAGGGATGGGGCTATGGCTACACCTTC
>TRBV4-1|TRBJ2-2|NA|NA
CASSLRVGELFF
TGCGCCAGCAGCCTTCGGGTCGGGGAGCTGTTTTTT
>TRBV7-8|TRBJ2-7|few|TRBD2
CASRKPGTRYERGYEQYF
TGTGCCAGCAGGAAGCCCGGGACTAGGTACGAGAGGGGATACGAGCAGTACTTC